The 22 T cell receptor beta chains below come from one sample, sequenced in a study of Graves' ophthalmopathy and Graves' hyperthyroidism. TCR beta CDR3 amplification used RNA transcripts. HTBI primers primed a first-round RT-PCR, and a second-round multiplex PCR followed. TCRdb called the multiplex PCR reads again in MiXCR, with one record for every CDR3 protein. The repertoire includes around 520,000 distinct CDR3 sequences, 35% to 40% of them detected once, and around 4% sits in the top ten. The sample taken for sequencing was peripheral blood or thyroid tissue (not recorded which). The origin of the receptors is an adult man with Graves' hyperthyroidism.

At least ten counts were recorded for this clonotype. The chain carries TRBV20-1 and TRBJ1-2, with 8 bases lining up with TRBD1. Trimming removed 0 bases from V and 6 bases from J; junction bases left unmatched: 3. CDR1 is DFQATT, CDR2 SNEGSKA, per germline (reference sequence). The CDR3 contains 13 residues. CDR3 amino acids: CSARDPTGDGYTF. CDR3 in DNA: TGCAGTGCTAGAGATCCGACAGGGGATGGCTACACCTTC.

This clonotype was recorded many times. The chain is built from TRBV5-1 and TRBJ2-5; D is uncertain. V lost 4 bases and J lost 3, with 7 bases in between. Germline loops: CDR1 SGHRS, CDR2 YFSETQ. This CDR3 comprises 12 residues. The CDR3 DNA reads TGCGCCAGCAGCGTACCGGAAGAGACCCAGTACTTC. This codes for CASSVPEETQYF.

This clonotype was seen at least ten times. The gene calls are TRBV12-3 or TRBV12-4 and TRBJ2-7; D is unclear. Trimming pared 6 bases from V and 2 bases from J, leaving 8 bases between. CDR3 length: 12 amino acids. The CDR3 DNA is TGTGCCAGCAGCCTTCATACCTACGAGCAGTACTTC. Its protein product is CASSLHTYEQYF.

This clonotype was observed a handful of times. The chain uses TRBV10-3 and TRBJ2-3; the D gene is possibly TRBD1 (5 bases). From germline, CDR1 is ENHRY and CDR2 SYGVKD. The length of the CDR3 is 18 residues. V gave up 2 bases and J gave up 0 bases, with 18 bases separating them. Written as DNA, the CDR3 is TGTGCCATCAGTGAGAAGGCAGGCGGACAACGTAGCACAGATACGCAGTATTTT. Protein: CAISEKAGGQRSTDTQYF.

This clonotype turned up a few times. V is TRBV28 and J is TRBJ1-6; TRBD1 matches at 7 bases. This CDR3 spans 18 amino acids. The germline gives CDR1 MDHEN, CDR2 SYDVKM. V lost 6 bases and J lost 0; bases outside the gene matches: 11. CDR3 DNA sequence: TGTGCCAGCAGGCCAACGGGACAGCTAAGCTCCTATAATTCACCCCTCCACTTT. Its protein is CASRPTGQLSSYNSPLHF.

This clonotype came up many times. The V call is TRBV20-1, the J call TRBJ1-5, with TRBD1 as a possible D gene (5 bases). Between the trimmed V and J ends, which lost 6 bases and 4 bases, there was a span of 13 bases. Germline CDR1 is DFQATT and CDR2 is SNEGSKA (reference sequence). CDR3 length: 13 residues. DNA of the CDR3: TGCAGTGCCAGATCGGGACCAAATCAGCCCCAGCATTTT. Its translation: CSARSGPNQPQHF.

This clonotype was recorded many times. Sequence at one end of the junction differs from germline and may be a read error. CDR3 bases: TGTGCCAGCAGCTTGGGCTACACGGGGGTAACGAACTTC. Translation gives CASSLGYTGVTNF. This chain connects TRBV7-2 to TRBJ2-7; weak D call: TRBD2 (6 bases). This CDR3 has 13 amino acids. Germline CDR1 and CDR2: SGHTA and FQGNSA. Full variable domain (missing parts from reference TRBV7-2 and TRBJ2-7): GAGVSQSPSNKVTEKGKDVELRCDPISGHTALYWYRQSLGQGLEFLIYFQGNSAPDKSGLPSDRFSAERTGGSVSTLTIQRTQQEDSAVYLCASSLGYTGVTNFGPGTRLTVT.

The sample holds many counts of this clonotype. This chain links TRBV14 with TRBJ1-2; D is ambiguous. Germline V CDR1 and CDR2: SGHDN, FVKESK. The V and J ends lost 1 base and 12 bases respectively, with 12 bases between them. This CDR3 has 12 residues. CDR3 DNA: TGTGCCAGCAGCCAAGGCAATACTTTGGACACCTTC. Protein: CASSQGNTLDTF.

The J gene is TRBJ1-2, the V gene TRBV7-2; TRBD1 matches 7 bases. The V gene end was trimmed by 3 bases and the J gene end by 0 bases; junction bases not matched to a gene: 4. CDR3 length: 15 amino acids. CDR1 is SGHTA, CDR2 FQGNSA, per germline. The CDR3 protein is CASSFRQGANYGYTF. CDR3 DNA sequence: TGTGCCAGCAGCTTTCGTCAGGGGGCTAACTATGGCTACACCTTC.

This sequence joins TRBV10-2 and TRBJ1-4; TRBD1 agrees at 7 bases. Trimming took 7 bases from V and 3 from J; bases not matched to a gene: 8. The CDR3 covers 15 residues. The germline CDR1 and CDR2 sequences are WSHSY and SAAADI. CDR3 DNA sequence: TGCGCCAGCACCGGCAGCGGGACAGCTAATGAAAAACTGTTTTTT. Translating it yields CASTGSGTANEKLFF.

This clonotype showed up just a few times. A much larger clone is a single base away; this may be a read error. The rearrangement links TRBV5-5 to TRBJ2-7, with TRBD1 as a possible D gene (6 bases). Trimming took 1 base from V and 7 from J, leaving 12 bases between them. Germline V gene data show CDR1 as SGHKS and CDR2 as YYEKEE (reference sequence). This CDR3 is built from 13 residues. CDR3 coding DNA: TGTGCCAGCAGCTTGATGGCAGGGGAAGAGCAGTACTTC. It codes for CASSLMAGEEQYF.

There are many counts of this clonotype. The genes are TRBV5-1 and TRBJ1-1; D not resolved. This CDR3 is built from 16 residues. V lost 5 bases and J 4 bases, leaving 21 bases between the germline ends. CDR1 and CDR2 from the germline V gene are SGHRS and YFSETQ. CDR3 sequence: CASRRTPAEFGTEAFF. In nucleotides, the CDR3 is TGCGCCAGCAGACGAACCCCAGCGGAATTCGGCACTGAAGCTTTCTTT.

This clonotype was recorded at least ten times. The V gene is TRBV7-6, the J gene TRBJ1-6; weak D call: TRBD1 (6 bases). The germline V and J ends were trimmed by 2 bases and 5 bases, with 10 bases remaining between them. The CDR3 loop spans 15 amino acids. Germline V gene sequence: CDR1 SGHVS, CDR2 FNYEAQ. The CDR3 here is CASSLTTGNNSPLHF. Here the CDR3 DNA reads TGTGCCAGCAGCTTAACGACAGGAAATAATTCACCCCTCCACTTT.

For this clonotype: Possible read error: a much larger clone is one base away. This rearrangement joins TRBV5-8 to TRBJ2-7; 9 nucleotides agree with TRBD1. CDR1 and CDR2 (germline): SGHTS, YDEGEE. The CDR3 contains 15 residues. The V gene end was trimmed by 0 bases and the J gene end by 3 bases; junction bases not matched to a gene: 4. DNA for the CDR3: TGTGCCAGCAGCTTGGCCGGGACAGGGAACTACGAGCAGTACTTC. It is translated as CASSLAGTGNYEQYF.

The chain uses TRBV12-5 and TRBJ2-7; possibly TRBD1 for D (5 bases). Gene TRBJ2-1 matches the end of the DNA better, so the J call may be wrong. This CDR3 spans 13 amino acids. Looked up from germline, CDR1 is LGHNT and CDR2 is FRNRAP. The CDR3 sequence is CASGLVGAEEQFF. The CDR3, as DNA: TGTGCTAGTGGTTTGGTAGGGGCGGAAGAGCAGTTCTTC.

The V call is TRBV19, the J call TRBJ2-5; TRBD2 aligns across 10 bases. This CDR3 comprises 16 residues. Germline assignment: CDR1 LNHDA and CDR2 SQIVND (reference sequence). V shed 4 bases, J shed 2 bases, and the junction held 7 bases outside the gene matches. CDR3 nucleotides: TGTGCCAGTAGTAGTCCCGGGACTAGCGTACAAGAGACCCAGTACTTC. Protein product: CASSSPGTSVQETQYF.

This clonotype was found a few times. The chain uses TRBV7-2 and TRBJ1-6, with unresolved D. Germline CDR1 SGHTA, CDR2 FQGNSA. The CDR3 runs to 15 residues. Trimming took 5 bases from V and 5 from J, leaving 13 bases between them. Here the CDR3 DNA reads TGTGCCAGCAGCCCCATCGCGGGGAATAATTCACCCCTCCACTTT. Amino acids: CASSPIAGNNSPLHF.

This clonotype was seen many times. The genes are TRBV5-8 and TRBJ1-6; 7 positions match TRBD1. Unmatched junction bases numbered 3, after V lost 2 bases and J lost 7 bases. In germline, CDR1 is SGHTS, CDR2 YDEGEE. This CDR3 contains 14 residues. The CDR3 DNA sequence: TGTGCCAGCAGCTTTTTACAGGGGAATTCACCCCTCCACTTT. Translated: CASSFLQGNSPLHF.

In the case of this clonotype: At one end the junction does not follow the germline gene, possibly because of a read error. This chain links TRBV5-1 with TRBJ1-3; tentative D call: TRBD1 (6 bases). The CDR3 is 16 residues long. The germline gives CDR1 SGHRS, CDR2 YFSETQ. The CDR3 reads CASSSETGISGNTMYF. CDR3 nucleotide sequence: TGCGCCAGCAGTAGCGAGACAGGAATCTCTGGAAACACCATGTATTTT.

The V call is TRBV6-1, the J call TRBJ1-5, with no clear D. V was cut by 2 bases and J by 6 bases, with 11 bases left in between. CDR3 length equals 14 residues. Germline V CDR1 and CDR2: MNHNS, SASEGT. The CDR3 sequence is CASSELDSGQPQHF. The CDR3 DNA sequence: TGTGCCAGCAGTGAACTAGATAGCGGTCAGCCCCAGCATTTT.

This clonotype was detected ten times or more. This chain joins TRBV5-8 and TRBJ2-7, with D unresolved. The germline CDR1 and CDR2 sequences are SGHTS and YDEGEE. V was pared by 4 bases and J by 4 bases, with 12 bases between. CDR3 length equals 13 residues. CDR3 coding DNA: TGTGCCAGCAGCACCCACCCAACATACGAGCAGTACTTC. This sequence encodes CASSTHPTYEQYF. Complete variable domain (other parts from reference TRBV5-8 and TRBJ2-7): EAGVTQSPTHLIKTRGQQATLRCSPISGHTSVYWYQQALGLGLQFLLWYDEGEERNRGNFPPRFSGRQFPNYSSELNVNALELEDSALYLCASSTHPTYEQYFGPGTRLTVT.

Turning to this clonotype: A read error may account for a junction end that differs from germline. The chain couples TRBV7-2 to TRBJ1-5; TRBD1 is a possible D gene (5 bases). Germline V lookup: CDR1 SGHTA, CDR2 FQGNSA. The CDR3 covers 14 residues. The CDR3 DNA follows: TGTGCCAGCAGCTTAGCGCGGGGCAATGAGCCCCAGCATTTT. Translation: CASSLARGNEPQHF. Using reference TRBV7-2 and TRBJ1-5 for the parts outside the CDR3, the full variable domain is GAGVSQSPSNKVTEKGKDVELRCDPISGHTALYWYRQSLGQGLEFLIYFQGNSAPDKSGLPSDRFSAERTGGSVSTLTIQRTQQEDSAVYLCASSLARGNEPQHFGDGTRLSIL.